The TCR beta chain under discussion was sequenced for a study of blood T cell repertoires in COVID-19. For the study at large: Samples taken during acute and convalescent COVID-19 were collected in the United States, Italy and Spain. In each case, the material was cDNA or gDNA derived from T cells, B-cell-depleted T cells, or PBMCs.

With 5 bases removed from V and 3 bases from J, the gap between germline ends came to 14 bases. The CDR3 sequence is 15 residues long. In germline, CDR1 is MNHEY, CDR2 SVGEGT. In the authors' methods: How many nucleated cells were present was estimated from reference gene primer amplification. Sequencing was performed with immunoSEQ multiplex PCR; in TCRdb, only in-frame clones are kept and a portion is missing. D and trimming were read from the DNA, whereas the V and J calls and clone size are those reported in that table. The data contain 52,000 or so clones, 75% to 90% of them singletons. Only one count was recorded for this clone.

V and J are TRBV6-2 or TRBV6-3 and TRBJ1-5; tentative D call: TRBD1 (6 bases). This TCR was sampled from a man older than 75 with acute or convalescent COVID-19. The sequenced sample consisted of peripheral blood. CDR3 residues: CASSDTTGLNQPQHF. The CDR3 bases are TGTGCCAGCAGTGATACGACAGGACTCAATCAGCCCCAGCATTTT.